This record covers a single T cell receptor (beta chain). Its antigen is not yet known. Base qualities are missing; no much larger clone stands one base away. This record comes from a study of shared clonotypes between healthy human individuals (TCRdb year 2020). About the study as a whole: A couple of women and a few men aged 18 to 49 years were included in the cohort. For each donor, three plates each were used for CD4 naive and CD4 memory, two plates were used for CD8 naive, and one plate was used for CD8 memory. The study deeply sequenced blood TCR repertoires of roughly five healthy adults to estimate repertoire size and the extent of clonotype sharing between individuals. Libraries were prepared and TCR repertoires were sequenced by different laboratories using diverse techniques, in order to increase sequencing depth and limit assay-specific biases. Each donor's leukapheresis produced roughly between roughly 0.9 and 8.9 billion PBMCs.

Using the deep immunoSEQ assay, multiplex PCR amplified TCR CDR3 regions from genomic DNA. For each cell subset, the extracted genomic DNA was distributed evenly across all wells of several immunoSEQ 96-well plates, and each plate served as one replicate. Each replicate PCR for sorted subsets received about 0.2 ug genomic DNA, equal to roughly 30,000 T cell genomes. Purified libraries were measured with a Qubit 3.0 fluorometer, size-checked on a Bioanalyzer 2100, and measured again with the KAPA Library Quantification kit. Every immunoSEQ 96-well plate was sequenced on a dedicated single-read 150-cycle Illumina NextSeq 550 flow cell. Per the authors' processing: Because the immunoSEQ output included only junctional sequences and no quality scores, the filtering could not be the same as the filtering used for full-length reads. Sequences were annotated with PyIR, a Python wrapper for IgBLAST v1.9, using IMGT germline references to assign V/J genes and CDR3. Reads were filtered out if the reads had weak V/J assignments (E-value above 1e-6), no CDR3, stop codons, out-of-frame junctions, or ambiguous translated residues. A V3J clonotype was defined by an identical inferred V gene, J gene, and CDR3 amino acid sequence. Percentage overlap between repertoires was calculated by dividing the number of shared unique clonotypes by the size of the smaller repertoire. Three approaches were used to assess repertoire richness: RTK rarefaction, the Chao1 estimator, and Recon v2.1 estimates of unobserved clonotypes. Generation probabilities for all TCRbeta clonotypes obtained by the gDNA method from several donors were computed using OLGA. TCRdb took this table from immuneACCESS and kept in-frame rearrangements with V and J called. Such tables lack part of the clones; where checked against another copy, unresolved V genes explain under half of the gap, and the rest is unexplained. The V and J calls and clone size are taken from that table; D and trimming were inferred from the DNA. This sample is represented by 600,000 or so clones; around 95% of them were singletons. Of the sample, approximately 0.11% falls within the top ten clones.

For the CD8 naive samples, CD45RO-negative cells were positively selected for CCR7, yielding a CD45RA+CCR7+ population from which TemRA cells were excluded. Donors were healthy HIV-negative adults with no recently reported acute infections or vaccinations. Every donor was a Caucasian adult living in Nashville, Tennessee, USA. After blood collection by leukapheresis, PBMCs were isolated using Ficoll-Histopaque density gradient centrifugation and then cryopreserved in the vapor phase of liquid nitrogen. Analytical flow cytometry was used to check the purity and quantity of each magnetically sorted T cell population. Each sorted fraction had its genomic DNA isolated and then quantified by UV absorbance on a Nanodrop 2000c. Points the paper makes about the study in general: The genetic and exposure-history diversity represented was limited by the small number of donors. Compared with non-shared clonotypes, the clonotypes found in all four sorted-subset donors had higher generation probabilities. Larger estimated clonotype richness was generally found for naive subsets than for memory subsets. Rarefaction of sorted-subset datasets indicated incomplete sequencing despite the large sequencing depth. Sampling was restricted to blood, and TCR repertoires in tissues likely differ from the TCR repertoires found in blood. When several donors were compared, the shared fraction of clonotypes was around 5.1% for naive CD4, less than 4% for naive CD8, 2% to 2.5% for memory CD4, and roughly 0.4% for memory CD8. Pairwise subsampling led to the expectation that sequencing depth would affect the degree of clonotype sharing among donors.

This TCR came from a woman aged 30 to 39 in good health. The source material was naive CD8+ T cells sorted from blood. The sample's cell subset or site label, decoded: CD45RA+CCR7+.

This receptor carries the CDR3 CASSLGGTIYTGELFF. The DNA is as follows: TGTGCCAGCAGCTTAGGGGGGACTATTTACACCGGGGAGCTGTTTTTT. The rearranged segments are TRBV11-1 and TRBJ2-2; 7 of the junction bases match TRBD2. As encoded in the germline V gene (reference sequence), CDR1 is SGHAT while CDR2 is FQDESV. V has 1 base trimmed and J has 3 bases trimmed; junction bases matching no gene number 5. The CDR3 goes from the cysteine to the phenylalanine over 16 residues. The retained sequence is limited to the CDR3, 48 bases, with the frame set at the first base.